What follows are 5 T cell receptor beta chains derived from one specimen sequenced in a study of HIV-infected patients and healthy controls. Antiretroviral therapy had run roughly three months, about 14 weeks, before follow-up blood collection. All unsorted peripheral T cells were captured because whole blood was used without fractionation. Around 530 ng RNA was reverse transcribed with alpha and beta constant-region primers. Each of the alpha and beta chains got its own library through chain-specific third strand synthesis with indices. One entry per CDR3 protein, called by TCRdb with MiXCR from the 5' RACE reads. The sample holds around 20,000 distinct CDR3 sequences, 8% to 10% seen once. The sequencing here drew on blood, taken during antiretroviral therapy. The receptor source for this set is an adult with HIV infection.

This clonotype was seen ten or more times. This sequence joins TRBV28 and TRBJ1-2, with D perhaps matching TRBD1 (5 bases). Trimming cost V 10 bases and J 5 bases, with 11 bases left between them. Looked up from germline, CDR1 is MDHEN and CDR2 is SYDVKM. The CDR3 runs 11 residues. The CDR3 reads CATRDVYGYTF. The CDR3 DNA follows: TGTGCCACACGGGACGTTTATGGCTACACCTTC.

There are many counts of this clonotype. The chain's CDR3 is CASSLEDGYTF. CDR3 DNA: TGTGCCAGCAGTTTAGAGGATGGCTACACCTTC. The V gene is TRBV28, the J gene TRBJ1-2; D remains unclear. The V end lost 2 bases, the J end lost 6 bases, and 4 bases lay between the germline ends. CDR1 and CDR2 from the germline V gene are MDHEN and SYDVKM. The CDR3 consists of 11 residues.

This clonotype was observed many times. V and J are TRBV6-5 and TRBJ2-1, with 9 positions matching TRBD2. V gave up 4 bases and J gave up 0 bases; unmatched junction bases: 10. CDR1 and CDR2 (germline): MNHEY, SVGAGI. This CDR3 has 18 amino acids. CDR3 residues: CASSSPAGGPSSYNEQFF. The CDR3 DNA sequence: TGTGCCAGCAGTTCCCCAGCGGGAGGTCCGAGCTCCTACAATGAGCAGTTCTTC.

V is TRBV2 and J is TRBJ2-1; unclear D gene. V was shortened by 2 bases and J by 1 base, with 9 bases between the two germline ends. The CDR3 runs 15 residues. Looked up from germline, CDR1 is SNHLY and CDR2 is FYNNEI. The CDR3 DNA reads as TGTGCCAGCAGTGAACAGCGTATTTCCTACAATGAGCAGTTCTTC. Its translation: CASSEQRISYNEQFF.

This clonotype was recorded at least ten times. J is TRBJ2-1 and V is TRBV27, with a tentative D call TRBD1 (6 bases). Germline lookup yields CDR1 MNHEY and CDR2 SMNVEV (reference sequence). The CDR3 covers 15 residues. The germline V and J ends were trimmed by 3 bases and 5 bases, with 14 bases remaining between them. This chain's CDR3 is CASSLDRDIDNEQFF. The CDR3 DNA reads TGTGCCAGCAGTTTGGACCGGGACATAGACAATGAGCAGTTCTTC.